Sequencing of this TCR beta chain was carried out in a study of shared clonotypes between healthy human individuals. Overall study context: The donor pool was made up of two women and three men aged 18 to 49. Overall study results and limits: Compared with memory subsets, naive subsets generally had larger estimated richness.

Germline V gives CDR1 LGHNA, CDR2 YNFKEQ. CDR3 size: 14 residues. V dropped 1 base and J dropped 0 bases, with 5 bases sitting between them. Donors were healthy HIV-negative adults without recent acute infections or vaccinations. CD8 memory pooled CD45RO+ cells and CCR7-negative CD45RA+ TemRA cells. TCRdb's copy holds only in-frame clones and misses some; the assay was immunoSEQ multiplex PCR. Of more than 550,000 clones listed, roughly 91% are singletons. Worth noting for this clone: Its specificity is unknown.

This TCR was recovered from a man aged 18 to 29 in good health. Some clones in this sample may be carry-over from other donors' samples. V is TRBV4-2 and J is TRBJ2-3; unclear D gene. The sample was memory CD8+ T cells from PBMCs. Subset meaning: CD45RO+ cells pooled with CCR7-negative TemRA cells. CDR3 amino acids: CASSQVRSTDTQYF. The CDR3 DNA reads as TGTGCCAGCAGCCAAGTGCGGAGCACAGATACGCAGTATTTT.